The entry below describes one T cell receptor (beta chain). The germline gives CDR1 LNHDA, CDR2 SQIVND (reference sequence). The CDR3 runs 15 residues. The V end lost 9 bases, the J end lost 5 bases, and 22 bases lay between the germline ends. This record belongs to a study of cytomegalovirus exposure and HLA in healthy donors. Sequenced by immunoSEQ multiplex PCR; TCRdb stores in-frame clones only, minus some. The sample lists around 130,000 clones, around 92% occurring once. Source material: PBMCs. The chain recombines TRBV19 with TRBJ1-2, with D tentatively TRBD1 (5 bases). The receptor comes from a man between 25 and 39 years old in good health and CMV-seronegative. The CDR3 protein is CASTTRAGYYYGYTF. The CDR3 region has the DNA TGTGCCAGCACCACCAGGGCCGGATATTATTATGGCTACACCTTC.